The 21 T cell receptor beta chains below were found in one sample sequenced in a study of CD8+ T cells in alopecia areata. Following RNA extraction, reverse transcription yielded cDNA that acted as the sequencing template. The table came from immunoSEQ multiplex PCR; TCRdb's copy has only in-frame clones and leaves some out. This repertoire shows roughly 200,000 clones, around 63% found once; its top ten account for over 1.5%. The material was CD4+ T cells sorted from blood, obtained at week 0. The receptors originated from a human donor with alopecia areata.

The chain links TRBV6-1 to TRBJ1-2, with unresolved D. The CDR3 consists of 14 residues. The V gene's germline CDR1 is MNHNS and CDR2 SASEGT. Deletions cut 5 bases from V and 0 bases from J, with 10 bases between. CDR3 region: CASSLSVANYGYTF. The CDR3 nucleotides read TGTGCCAGCAGTCTCAGCGTAGCTAACTATGGCTACACCTTC.

The chain's CDR3 is CAWSRGFTDTQYF. The CDR3 coding sequence is TGTGCCTGGAGTAGGGGATTCACAGATACGCAGTATTTT. The chain couples TRBV30 to TRBJ2-3; possible D gene TRBD1, 5 bases. CDR1 and CDR2 (germline): GTSNPN, SVGIG (reference sequence). CDR3 length: 13 residues. The V gene lost 2 bases and the J gene lost 2 bases, with 8 bases spanning the gap.

The chain uses TRBV10-2 and TRBJ1-1; D unclear. This CDR3 region has 14 residues. V was trimmed by 5 bases and J by 0 bases, leaving 10 bases between them. The germline V gene has CDR1 WSHSY and CDR2 SAAADI. CDR3 loop: CASSPPTLNTEAFF. The CDR3 DNA is TGCGCCAGCAGTCCTCCTACCTTGAACACTGAAGCTTTCTTT.

There are a few counts of this clone. This chain connects TRBV18 to TRBJ2-1; 8 bases are shared with TRBD1. V dropped 3 bases and J dropped 4; count of bases not matched to a gene: 8. The CDR3 runs 16 residues. CDR1 is KGHSH, CDR2 LQKENI, per germline. CDR3 sequence reads: CASSPTRQGIYNEQFF. CDR3 sequence (DNA): TGTGCCAGCTCACCGACGAGACAGGGGATTTACAATGAGCAGTTCTTC.

The rearrangement joins TRBV29-1 to TRBJ2-7, with TRBD2 matching 9 bases. CDR1 and CDR2 from the germline V gene are SQVTM and ANQGSEA. With 5 bases clipped from V and 2 bases from J, the junction kept 4 bases outside the gene matches. The CDR3 runs 13 residues. DNA for the CDR3: TGCAGCGTTCCCCTAGCGGGGACCTACGAGCAGTACTTC. This gives the protein CSVPLAGTYEQYF.

The V gene is TRBV4-3, the J gene TRBJ1-1, with a weak D call TRBD1 (6 bases). Germline assignment: CDR1 LGHNA and CDR2 YSLEER. The CDR3 totals 17 residues. V lost 1 base and J lost 6, with 21 bases in between. The CDR3 bases are TGCGCCAGCAGCCAAGGACCTATCGGGGGGGCAAGCGCTGAAGCTTTCTTT. It is translated as CASSQGPIGGASAEAFF.

The chain is built from TRBV19 and TRBJ1-1, with a weak D call TRBD1 (5 bases). The CDR3 runs to 14 residues. Trimming left V 1 base short and J 6 bases short, with 12 bases between. The germline CDR1 and CDR2 sequences are LNHDA and SQIVND (reference sequence). The CDR3, as DNA: TGTGCCAGTAGTATAGGTCCCCAGGGCCCTGAAGCTTTCTTT. Residues: CASSIGPQGPEAFF.

The count of this clone is one. The chain carries TRBV23-1 and TRBJ2-1, with D uncertain. TRBV23-1 is sorted into the ORF group, with uncertain function. The CDR3 has 15 amino acids. Trimming removed 8 bases at V and 6 bases at J, with 20 bases between. CDR3 nucleotides: TGCGCCAGCCAACCCGGCCCCAACCTGGGCAATGAGCAGTTCTTC. This codes for CASQPGPNLGNEQFF.

This chain uses TRBV29-1 with TRBJ1-2; TRBD1 matches at 9 bases. This CDR3 is built from 15 residues. J lost 4 bases, V lost 3 bases, and 9 bases had no gene match. CDR1 is SQVTM, CDR2 ANQGSEA, per germline. The DNA for the CDR3 is TGCAGCGTTGATGGCGGGACAGGGAAGATCTATGGCTACACCTTC. Translation: CSVDGGTGKIYGYTF. Filled out from reference TRBV29-1 and TRBJ1-2, the complete variable domain reads SAVISQKPSRDICQRGTSLTIQCQVDSQVTMMFWYRQQPGQSLTLIATANQGSEATYESGFVIDKFPISRPNLTFSTLTVSNMSPEDSSIYLCSVDGGTGKIYGYTFGSGTRLTVV.

J is TRBJ2-5 and V is TRBV9; D is perhaps TRBD2 (6 bases). CDR3 length: 13 amino acids. V was trimmed by 0 bases and J by 4 bases, leaving 7 bases between them. Germline CDR1 and CDR2: SGDLS and YYNGEE. CDR3 in DNA: TGTGCCAGCAGCGTAGAGGAGGGAGAGACCCAGTACTTC. Residues: CASSVEEGETQYF.

V gene TRBV29-1 combines with J gene TRBJ1-5, with 9 bases identical to TRBD1. This CDR3 region has 17 residues. The V gene's germline CDR1 is SQVTM and CDR2 ANQGSEA. The junction had 13 bases not matched to a gene; V was cut back by 6 bases and J by 1 base. The DNA for the CDR3 is TGCAGCGTCGCGGCTGGGACAGGGTCCGGGAGCAATCAGCCCCAGCATTTT. Translation gives CSVAAGTGSGSNQPQHF.

This clone was observed a few times. The chain uses TRBV2 and TRBJ2-7, with 11 bases identical to TRBD2. Germline-derived CDR1 and CDR2 are SNHLY and FYNNEI. Trimming removed 3 bases from V and 0 bases from J; junction bases left unmatched: 1. The CDR3 is made up of 15 amino acids. Here the CDR3 reads CASSDGTSGSYEQYF. Here the CDR3 DNA reads TGTGCCAGCAGTGACGGGACTAGCGGCTCCTACGAGCAGTACTTC.

This clone was observed a handful of times. The CDR3: CASSTTLSTDTQYF. The CDR3 DNA follows: TGTGCCAGCAGTACTACCCTTAGCACAGATACGCAGTATTTT. This chain joins TRBV27 and TRBJ2-3; no clear D gene. Germline CDR1 reads MNHEY; CDR2 reads SMNVEV (reference sequence). The CDR3 loop spans 14 amino acids. Trimming shortened V by 5 bases and J by 0 bases, and 9 bases separated the two germline ends.

The genes are TRBV27 and TRBJ2-6; D not resolved. V lost 2 bases to trimming and J lost 1 base, with 6 bases between them. The germline gives CDR1 MNHEY, CDR2 SMNVEV (reference sequence). The CDR3 has 15 residues. The CDR3 DNA reads TGTGCCAGCAGTTTAACCTTATCTGGGGCCAACGTCCTGACTTTC. Residues: CASSLTLSGANVLTF.

The chain is built from TRBV29-1 and TRBJ2-5; either TRBD1 or TRBD2 may supply D (5 bases each). CDR1 SQVTM and CDR2 ANQGSEA come from the germline V gene. V lost 4 bases and J 1 base, leaving 7 bases between the germline ends. The CDR3 is 12 amino acids. CDR3: CSVGGTQETQYF. The CDR3 DNA reads TGCAGCGTTGGGGGGACCCAAGAGACCCAGTACTTC.

This clone has only a few counts. Written as DNA, the CDR3 is TGTGCCGACTCCACGGTGGTTACCACTGAAGCTTTCTTT. It translates to CADSTVVTTEAFF. The chain couples TRBV6-1 to TRBJ1-1, with D unresolved. Trimming pared 11 bases from V and 4 bases from J, leaving 17 bases between. CDR1 and CDR2 from the germline V gene are MNHNS and SASEGT. This CDR3 has 13 amino acids.

The gene calls are TRBV28 and TRBJ1-1; TRBD1 agrees at 8 bases. V lost 5 bases to trimming and J lost 11 bases; unmatched junction nucleotides: 10. Germline V gene sequence: CDR1 MDHEN, CDR2 SYDVKM. CDR3 length: 13 residues. The CDR3 loop is CASSPGQGTQAFF. The DNA of the CDR3 is TGTGCCAGCAGTCCAGGACAGGGTACTCAGGCTTTCTTT.

The gene calls are TRBV11-3 and TRBJ1-2, with D maybe TRBD1 (5 bases). The germline gives CDR1 SGHNT, CDR2 YENEEA. V lost 3 bases and J lost 3, with 8 bases in between. This CDR3 is built from 13 residues. CDR3 residues: CASSLGDHYGYTF. CDR3 sequence (DNA): TGTGCCAGCAGCTTGGGGGATCACTATGGCTACACCTTC.

The chain links TRBV5-1 to TRBJ1-6; D possibly corresponds to TRBD1 (6 bases). Germline CDR1 reads SGHRS; CDR2 reads YFSETQ. V was cut by 4 bases and J by 13 bases, with 15 bases left in between. This CDR3 spans 13 amino acids. CDR3 sequence reads: CASSPVQGAPLHF. The CDR3 DNA reads TGCGCCAGCAGCCCGGTACAGGGAGCCCCCCTCCACTTT.

This clone was counted a few times. V is TRBV7-2 and J is TRBJ1-6; 9 nucleotides match TRBD1. Per germline, CDR1 SGHTA and CDR2 FQGNSA. After removal of 5 bases from V and 7 bases from J, the junction contained 9 bases not matched to a gene. The CDR3 covers 16 residues. CDR3 DNA sequence: TGTGCCAGCAGCATTACAGGGGGCGCCGTGAATTCACCCCTCCACTTT. Its translation is CASSITGGAVNSPLHF.

The genes are TRBV29-1 and TRBJ2-4; D assignment may be TRBD1 or TRBD2 (5 bases each). CDR1 SQVTM and CDR2 ANQGSEA come from the germline V gene. The V end was cut by 6 bases, the J end by 1 base, with 22 bases between. This CDR3 is built from 17 residues. CDR3 in amino acids: CSVARTSSRGAKNIQYF. In DNA form, the CDR3 reads TGCAGCGTCGCCAGGACATCCTCTCGGGGTGCCAAAAACATTCAGTACTTC.